This T cell receptor beta chain was recovered during a study of OX40 agonist ivuxolimab in advanced cancers. At the level of the study: From roughly 23 to 85 years was the age range, with a mean of about 56 years, and approximately 84% were male. Whole-study results and caveats: Normalized T-cell clonal expansion was also low in a subset of nonresponders.

Deletions cut 1 base from V and 7 bases from J, with 11 bases between. In germline, CDR1 is LNHDA, CDR2 SQIVND (reference sequence). This CDR3 has 14 amino acids. On this clone: Its target is unknown.

Some clones are missing from TCRdb's copy, which holds only in-frame ones; the method was immunoSEQ multiplex PCR. The sample contains about 83,000 clones, less than 95% of which appear only once. This receptor was obtained from an adult with an advanced solid tumor such as melanoma, head and neck, liver or kidney cancer. Sequenced material: CD4+ or CD8+ T cells sorted from blood, taken in a trial of the OX40 agonist ivuxolimab. V is TRBV19 and J is TRBJ1-5, with a tentative D call TRBD1 (5 bases). CDR3 loop: CASSIGLGGQPQHF. CDR3 coding DNA: TGTGCCAGTAGTATAGGTTTGGGGGGACAGCCCCAGCATTTT.